This is a list of T cell receptor beta chains from one sample in a study of T cell repertoires in cytomegalovirus infection. TCRdb used MiXCR to reprocess the reads, holding one entry per CDR3 protein. The sample consists of 70,000 or so distinct CDR3 sequences, more than 25% of them appearing once. Their antigens remain unidentified. The sequenced sample was CD8+ T cells from cultured PBMCs, obtained from culture after CMV antigen stimulation. The receptors come from a human donor in good health (CMV status not recorded). Some clones in this sample may be carry-over from other donors' samples. CDR3s leave out the opening cysteine and the closing phenylalanine or tryptophan.

J	V	CDR3
TRBJ2-1	TRBV7-3	ASSLEGAKTNEQF
TRBJ2-7	TRBV7-9	ASSSWARRGAGSYEQY
TRBJ2-1	TRBV12-3/TRBV12-4	ASSPDGSSYNEQF
TRBJ2-1	TRBV28	ASSTPGLVPDNEQF
TRBJ1-6	TRBV25-1	ASSDGQDLVNSPLH
TRBJ2-7	TRBV19	ASSGDGRIYEQY
TRBJ2-2	TRBV4-2	ASSGPTGELF
TRBJ2-2	TRBV7-9	ASSWTSGRNGPGELF
TRBJ1-2	TRBV12-3/TRBV12-4	ASTIRTVANYGYT
TRBJ2-1	TRBV7-9	ASSTRTDSSYNEQF
TRBJ2-2	TRBV18	ASSQLRLAGGANTGELF
TRBJ2-7	TRBV20-1	SARDLQKDSYEQY
TRBJ2-7	TRBV30	AWAGFTYEQY
TRBJ2-1	TRBV7-6	ASRHDAGGFSEQF
TRBJ1-1	TRBV19	ASSSPGQGRDHTEAF
TRBJ2-2	TRBV7-9	ASSLGTAFNTGELF
TRBJ2-3	TRBV9	ASSVGLAATDTQY
TRBJ2-3	TRBV28	ASSFTDGSSTDTQY
TRBJ1-5	TRBV20-1	SARADNSNQPQH
TRBJ2-7	TRBV3-1	ASSQFGDPYEQY
TRBJ1-5	TRBV7-9	ASSYGWGKDQPQH
TRBJ2-1	TRBV7-9	ASSAGRINEQF
TRBJ1-2	TRBV19	ASRPGGRTPLTYT
TRBJ2-5	TRBV4-3	ASSQDWTGGETQY
TRBJ2-1	TRBV30	AWSEPADEQF
.	TRBV5-6	ASSRGTAHQF
TRBJ2-1	TRBV29-1	SVTGGSYNEQF
TRBJ2-6	TRBV27	ASSSRGFSGANVLT
TRBJ1-4	TRBV20-1	SAPGTGPSELF
TRBJ1-6	TRBV27	ASTPAIGENSPLH
TRBJ2-5	TRBV7-2	ASSLAYRGVNLKTQY
TRBJ1-2	TRBV27	ASSLWAGRNYGYT
TRBJ2-1	TRBV4-3	ASSQGTTSGSRGEQF
TRBJ2-2	TRBV9	ASSAGLAPTGELF
TRBJ1-5	TRBV5-5	ASSLFTGGDQPQH
TRBJ2-5	TRBV12-3/TRBV12-4	ASRGAWGALSQETQY
TRBJ1-6	TRBV12-3/TRBV12-4	ASRTASFPYSPLH
TRBJ1-4	TRBV13	ASSFDRESEKLF
TRBJ2-5	TRBV7-2	ASSPWTGDQETQY
TRBJ1-5	TRBV19	ASSYGGNNQPQH
TRBJ2-1	TRBV9	ASSVDPSWYNEQF
TRBJ2-3	TRBV5-6	ASSPDMNTDTQY
TRBJ1-5	TRBV27	ASSLFGGQPQH
TRBJ1-4	TRBV5-5	ASSGPGQGDEKLF
TRBJ1-5	TRBV5-1	ASSTGTADNQPQH
TRBJ1-1	TRBV10-1	ASSDSIGTEAF
TRBJ1-1	TRBV19	ATRTGFVTEAF
TRBJ1-3	TRBV12-3/TRBV12-4	ASSLADSGNTIY
TRBJ2-1	TRBV4-3	ASSQASYSGSEQF
TRBJ1-1	TRBV7-9	ASSPIRDSLMNTEAF
TRBJ2-7	TRBV10-3	AISESKDRGTYEQY
TRBJ2-4	TRBV7-2	ASGSDSGLAKNIQY
TRBJ2-3	TRBV27	ASSQVTGLLTDTQY
TRBJ2-1	TRBV19	ASSMALTEQF